This T cell receptor beta chain was obtained from a study of PD-1 blockade in classical Hodgkin lymphoma. Repertoires were generated with immunoSEQ multiplex PCR, while TCRdb's copy carries only in-frame clones and drops some. The repertoire includes some 43,000 clones, around 83% of them detected once, and just over 5.5% sits in the top ten. The study, taken as a whole, reports: By C4D1, CD4+ diversity increased significantly, especially in complete responders. Newly diagnosed patients reportedly had lower baseline TCR diversity than healthy donors. Complete responders entered with baseline diversity on par with newly diagnosed patients, the results showed. The causes of the repertoire differences, possibly disease activity or prior therapy, remain undefined.

Details on this clone: Its cognate antigen is unknown.

Every patient relapsed after autologous stem cell transplantation, and brentuximab vedotin exposure varied. V lost 6 bases and J 0 bases, leaving 12 bases between the germline ends. The length of the CDR3 is 15 residues. CDR1 and CDR2 (germline): LNHDA, SQIVND (reference sequence). Sequenced material: peripheral blood mononuclear cells (PBMCs), taken before the second cycle of nivolumab. The chain has TRBV19 and TRBJ1-5; D unclear. The clonotype was recovered from a human donor with classical Hodgkin lymphoma. The DNA for the CDR3 is TGTGCCAGTAGGCTACTCGGAAATAGCAATCAGCCCCAGCATTTT. This codes for CASRLLGNSNQPQHF.